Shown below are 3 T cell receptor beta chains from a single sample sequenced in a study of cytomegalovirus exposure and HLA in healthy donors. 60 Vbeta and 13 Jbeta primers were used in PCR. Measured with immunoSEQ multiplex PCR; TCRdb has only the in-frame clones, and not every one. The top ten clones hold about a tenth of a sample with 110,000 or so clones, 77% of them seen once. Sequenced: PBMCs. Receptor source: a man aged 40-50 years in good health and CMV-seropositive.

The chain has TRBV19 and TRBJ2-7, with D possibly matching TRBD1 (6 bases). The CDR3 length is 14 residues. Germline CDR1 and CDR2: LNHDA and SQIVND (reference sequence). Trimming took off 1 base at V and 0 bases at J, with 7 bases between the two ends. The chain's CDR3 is CASSIGGGSYEQYF. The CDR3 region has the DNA TGTGCCAGTAGTATAGGAGGGGGCTCCTACGAGCAGTACTTC.

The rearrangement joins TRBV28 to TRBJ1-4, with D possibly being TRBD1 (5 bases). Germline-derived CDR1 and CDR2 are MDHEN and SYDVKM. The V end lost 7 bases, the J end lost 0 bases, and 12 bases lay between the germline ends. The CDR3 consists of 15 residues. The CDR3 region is CASTSQGTTNEKLFF. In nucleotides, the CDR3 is TGTGCCAGCACTTCCCAGGGAACAACTAATGAAAAACTGTTTTTT.

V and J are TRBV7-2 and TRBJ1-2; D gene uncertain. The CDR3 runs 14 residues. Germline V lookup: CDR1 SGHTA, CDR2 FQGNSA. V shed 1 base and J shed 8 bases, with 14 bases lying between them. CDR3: CASSLGLGGLGYTF. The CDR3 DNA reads TGTGCCAGCAGCTTAGGCCTAGGCGGTCTGGGCTACACCTTC. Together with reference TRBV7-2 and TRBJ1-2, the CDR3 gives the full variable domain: GAGVSQSPSNKVTEKGKDVELRCDPISGHTALYWYRQSLGQGLEFLIYFQGNSAPDKSGLPSDRFSAERTGGSVSTLTIQRTQQEDSAVYLCASSLGLGGLGYTFGSGTRLTVV.